Included here is one T cell receptor (beta chain) sequence, with context. TCRdb's table, derived via immunoSEQ multiplex PCR, lists solely in-frame clones and lacks some. This table has about 140,000 clones, 80% to 95% appearing once. This CDR3 has 17 amino acids. V lost 0 bases, J lost 0 bases, and 14 bases lay in between. Germline CDR1 SGDLS, CDR2 YYNGEE. This sample was taken from a study of cytomegalovirus exposure and HLA in healthy donors. This sequence joins TRBV9 and TRBJ2-3; D perhaps matches TRBD2 (5 bases). The source is a man aged 18 to 29 in good health and CMV-seronegative. The sequenced material came from PBMCs. CDR3 protein: CASSVGGSSHSTDTQYF. In DNA, the CDR3 is TGTGCCAGCAGCGTAGGAGGGAGCAGCCATAGCACAGATACGCAGTATTTT.